Listed here is a single T cell receptor (beta chain). Its antigen is currently not known. No base qualities exist here, and no much larger clone lies one base off it. This entry belongs to a study of T-cell reconstitution after alpha-beta-depleted transplantation in children (dated by TCRdb to 2016 to 2017). As for the study more broadly: The study quantitatively tracked T-cell immune reconstitution after TCRalphabeta/CD19-depleted allogeneic hematopoietic cell transplantation in children using TCR repertoire profiling.

General conclusions and limits of the study: Over subsequent months, a decline in hyperexpanded clone frequencies was noted, and after one year, T-cell counts and TCRbeta diversity were mostly ascribed to newly produced T cells. The apparently early recovery of alphabetaT-cell counts about two months after transplant reportedly depended on only several hundred rapidly expanded clones that came from non-depleted graft cells. In some patients, high TCRbeta diversity at day 60 was attributed to recipient T cells and intrathymic progenitors that had survived conditioning.

The treatment or condition tag for this specimen amounts to: allogeneic hematopoietic cell transplantation with graft depleted of TCRalphabeta T cells and CD19 B cells. Transplant recipients were children who received TCRalphabeta/CD19-depleted allogeneic hematopoietic cell grafts. Libraries were made using PCR. The sample was run on an Illumina HiSeq 2500. Molecular barcoding was employed in the preparation of TCR libraries, with unique molecular identifiers being used to normalize TCRbeta repertoire quantification. TCRdb applied fastp at Q25 and MiXCR to the public reads, then kept only in-frame beta chains. Rows with one shared CDR3 protein collapse into an entry with the most common genes and DNA. This sample holds a few hundred thousand distinct CDR3 sequences; roughly a quarter were observed only once. The ten biggest clones cover roughly 2.6% of the sample. The source material was PBMCs, sampled before TCRalphabeta/CD19-depleted stem cell transplant. This TCR was recovered from a girl between 2 and 10 years old with Fanconi anemia, due to receive a stem cell transplant.

The DNA sequence is as follows: TGTGCCAGCAGCACGTACAGGGGAGACGAGCAGTACTTC. Its translation is CASSTYRGDEQYF. Recombination joined TRBV7-6 with TRBJ2-7, with 7 bases in between that match TRBD1. Sequences SGHVS (CDR1) and FNYEAQ (CDR2) are obtained from the germline V gene. Inclusive of the bounding cysteine and phenylalanine, the CDR3 is 13 residues long. Of the read, only the CDR3 DNA is kept; its 39 bases are in frame from base 1. V trim: 5 bases; J trim: 5 bases; unmatched bases: 6.